What follows describes a single T cell receptor beta chain. These data are taken from a study of technical replicates of blood from several donors. There are 14 residues in the CDR3. The ends were cut back, 7 bases at V and 4 bases at J, with 16 bases in the middle. Germline assignment: CDR1 MDHEN and CDR2 SYDVKM. The repertoire was sequenced with immunoSEQ multiplex PCR; TCRdb's copy has only in-frame clones and lacks some. Of about 12,000 clones in the sample, about 95% were seen once. The TCR comes from a human donor in good health. The specimen was PBMCs. The rearrangement joins TRBV28 to TRBJ1-2; D is unclear. The chain's CDR3 is CASTIDRGSYGYTF. The CDR3 DNA reads TGTGCCAGCACCATCGACCGAGGCAGCTATGGCTACACCTTC.